This TCR beta chain is from a study of CD8 T cells in ankylosing spondylitis. Notes on the study in general: The study identified a TCR beta motif of roughly eight highly homologous variants that appeared characteristic of ankylosing spondylitis blood. Disease-linked clones bore a CD8+ phenotype, appearing relatively rarely in peripheral blood. Both synovial fluid and blood in reactive arthritis had previously been reported to carry some motif variants. Disease-linked clones reportedly showed significant enrichment in matched ankylosing spondylitis synovial fluid.

Quantitative 5'-RACE with molecular barcodes was used to make the TCR beta libraries. TCRdb re-derived calls from the 5' RACE reads in MiXCR, one entry per CDR3 protein. The sample lists some 840,000 distinct CDR3 sequences, approximately 12% occurring once. This clonotype has a handful of counts. Its target is not known. This CDR3 contains 11 residues. Trimming cost V 7 bases and J 8 bases, with 14 bases left between them. CDR1 SQVTM and CDR2 ANQGSEA come from the germline V gene. The genes are TRBV29-1 and TRBJ1-2; D gene ambiguous. The sequencing sample was made of blood, either unsorted or a sorted T cell fraction (not recorded which). This sequence was found in a male donor with ankylosing spondylitis. In DNA, the CDR3 is TGCAGCGGGGGAAACGCCGACGGCTACACCTTC. Protein sequence: CSGGNADGYTF. Supplemented by reference TRBV29-1 and TRBJ1-2, the full variable domain reads SAVISQKPSRDICQRGTSLTIQCQVDSQVTMMFWYRQQPGQSLTLIATANQGSEATYESGFVIDKFPISRPNLTFSTLTVSNMSPEDSSIYLCSGGNADGYTFGSGTRLTVV.